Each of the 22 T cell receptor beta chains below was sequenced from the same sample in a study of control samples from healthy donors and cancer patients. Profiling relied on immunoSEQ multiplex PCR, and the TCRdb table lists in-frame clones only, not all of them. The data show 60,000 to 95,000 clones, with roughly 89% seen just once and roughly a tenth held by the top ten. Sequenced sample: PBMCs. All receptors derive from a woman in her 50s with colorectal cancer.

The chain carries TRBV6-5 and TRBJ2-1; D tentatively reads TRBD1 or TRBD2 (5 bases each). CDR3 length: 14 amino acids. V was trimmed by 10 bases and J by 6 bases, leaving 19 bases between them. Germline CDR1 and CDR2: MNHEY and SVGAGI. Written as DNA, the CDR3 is TGTGCCACCGGACGGGACCTAGCCAGCAATGAGCAGTTCTTC. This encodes CATGRDLASNEQFF.

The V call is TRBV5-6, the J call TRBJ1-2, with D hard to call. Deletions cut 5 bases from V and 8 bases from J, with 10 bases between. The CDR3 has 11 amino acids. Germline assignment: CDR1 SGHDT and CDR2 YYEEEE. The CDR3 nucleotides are TGTGCCAGCAGTGTGGGCAGCGGCTACACCTTC. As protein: CASSVGSGYTF.

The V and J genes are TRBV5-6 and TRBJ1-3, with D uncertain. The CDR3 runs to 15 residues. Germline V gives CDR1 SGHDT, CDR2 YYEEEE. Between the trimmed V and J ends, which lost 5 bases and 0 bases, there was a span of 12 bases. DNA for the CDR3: TGTGCCAGCAGTAACGCATACAGCTCTGGAAACACCATATATTTT. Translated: CASSNAYSSGNTIYF.

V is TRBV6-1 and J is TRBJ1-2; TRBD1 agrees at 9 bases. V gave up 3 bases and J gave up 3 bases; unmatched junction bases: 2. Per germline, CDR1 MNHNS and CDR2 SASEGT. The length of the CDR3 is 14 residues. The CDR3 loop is CASSEGQGDYGYTF. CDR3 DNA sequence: TGTGCCAGCAGTGAGGGACAGGGTGACTATGGCTACACCTTC.

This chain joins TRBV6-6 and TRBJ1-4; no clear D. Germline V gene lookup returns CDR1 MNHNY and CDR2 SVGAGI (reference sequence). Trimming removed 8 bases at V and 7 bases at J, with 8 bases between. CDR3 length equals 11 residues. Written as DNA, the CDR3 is TGTGCCAGCGGGTTAGTTGAAAAACTGTTTTTT. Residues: CASGLVEKLFF.

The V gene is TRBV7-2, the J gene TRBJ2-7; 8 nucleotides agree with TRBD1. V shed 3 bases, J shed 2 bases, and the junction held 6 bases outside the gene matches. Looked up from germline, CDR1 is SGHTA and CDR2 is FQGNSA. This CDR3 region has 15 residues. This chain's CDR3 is CASSFDETGAYEQYV. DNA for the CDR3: TGTGCCAGCAGCTTTGACGAGACAGGGGCCTACGAGCAGTACGTC.

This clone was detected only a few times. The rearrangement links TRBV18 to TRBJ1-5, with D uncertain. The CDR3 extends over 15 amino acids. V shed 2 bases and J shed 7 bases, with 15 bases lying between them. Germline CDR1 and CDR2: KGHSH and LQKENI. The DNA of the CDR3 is TGTGCCAGCTCACCAAGTATCGGAGGTGGCCAGCCCCAGCATTTT. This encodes CASSPSIGGGQPQHF.

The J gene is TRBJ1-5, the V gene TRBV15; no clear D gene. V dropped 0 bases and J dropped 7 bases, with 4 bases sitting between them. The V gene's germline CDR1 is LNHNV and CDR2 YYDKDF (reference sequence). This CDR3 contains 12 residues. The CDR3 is CATSRDRQPQHF. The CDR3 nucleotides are TGTGCCACCAGCAGAGATAGACAGCCCCAGCATTTT.

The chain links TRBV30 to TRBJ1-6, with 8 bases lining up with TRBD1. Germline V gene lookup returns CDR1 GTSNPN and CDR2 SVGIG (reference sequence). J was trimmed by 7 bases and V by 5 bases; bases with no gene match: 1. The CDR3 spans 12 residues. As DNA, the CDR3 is TGTGCCTGGGGACAGGGAAATTCACCCCTCCACTTT. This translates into CAWGQGNSPLHF.

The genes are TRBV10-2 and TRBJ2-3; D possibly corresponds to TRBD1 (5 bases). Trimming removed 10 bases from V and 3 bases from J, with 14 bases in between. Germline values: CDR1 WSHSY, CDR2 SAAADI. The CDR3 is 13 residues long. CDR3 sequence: CAIATVGTDTQYF. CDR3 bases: TGCGCCATCGCGACAGTGGGGACAGATACGCAGTATTTT.

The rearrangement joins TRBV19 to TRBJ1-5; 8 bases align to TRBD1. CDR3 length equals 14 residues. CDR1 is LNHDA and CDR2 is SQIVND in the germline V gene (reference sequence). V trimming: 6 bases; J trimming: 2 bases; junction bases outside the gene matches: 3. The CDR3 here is CASSETGGNQPQHF. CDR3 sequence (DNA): TGTGCCAGTAGCGAGACAGGGGGCAATCAGCCCCAGCATTTT.

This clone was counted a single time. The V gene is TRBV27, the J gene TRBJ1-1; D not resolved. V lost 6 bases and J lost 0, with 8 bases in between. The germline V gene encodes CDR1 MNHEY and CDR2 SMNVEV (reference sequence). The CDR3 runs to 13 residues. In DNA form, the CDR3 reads TGTGCCAGCAGCCAAACACTGAACACTGAAGCTTTCTTT. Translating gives CASSQTLNTEAFF.

In DNA, the CDR3 is TGTGCCACCTCGGGGTTTACGAACACCGGGGAGCTGTTTTTT. Translation: CATSGFTNTGELFF. The chain employs TRBV24-1 and TRBJ2-2, with D possibly being TRBD2 (5 bases). Trimming left V 9 bases short and J 0 bases short, with 10 bases between. Germline V gene lookup returns CDR1 KGHDR and CDR2 SFDVKD. The CDR3 is made up of 14 amino acids.

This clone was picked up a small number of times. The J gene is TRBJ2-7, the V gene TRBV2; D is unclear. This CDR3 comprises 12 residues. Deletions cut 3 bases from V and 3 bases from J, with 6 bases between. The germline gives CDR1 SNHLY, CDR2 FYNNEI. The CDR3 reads CASSDSGYEQYV. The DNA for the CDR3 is TGTGCCAGCAGTGATTCTGGCTACGAGCAGTACGTC.

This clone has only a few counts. This CDR3 is CASSPDSGTGYGYTF. CDR3 bases: TGCGCCAGCAGCCCCGATTCCGGGACAGGGTATGGCTACACCTTC. This chain uses TRBV4-1 with TRBJ1-2, with 9 bases matching TRBD1. This CDR3 is 15 amino acids long. Germline V gene sequence: CDR1 MGHRA, CDR2 YSYEKL. V gave up 4 bases and J gave up 5 bases; unmatched junction bases: 8.

The CDR3, as DNA: TGTGCCAGCAGTGAGACAGCTCTTAGGAACACTGAAGCTTTCTTT. This gives the protein CASSETALRNTEAFF. The chain has TRBV2 and TRBJ1-1, with D maybe TRBD1 (5 bases). Trimming took 3 bases from V and 1 from J, leaving 12 bases between them. From germline, CDR1 is SNHLY and CDR2 FYNNEI. The CDR3 extends over 15 amino acids. The whole variable domain, filled in from reference TRBV2 and TRBJ1-1, reads EPEVTQTPSHQVTQMGQEVILRCVPISNHLYFYWYRQILGQKVEFLVSFYNNEISEKSEIFDDQFSVERPDGSNFTLKIRSTKLEDSAMYFCASSETALRNTEAFFGQGTRLTVV.

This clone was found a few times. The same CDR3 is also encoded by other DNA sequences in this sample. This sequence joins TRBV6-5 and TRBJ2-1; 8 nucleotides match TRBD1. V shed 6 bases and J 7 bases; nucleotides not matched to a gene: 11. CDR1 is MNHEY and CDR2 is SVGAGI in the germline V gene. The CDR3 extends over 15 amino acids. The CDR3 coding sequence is TGTGCCAGCAGCCCAGGACAGGGCGGTGCAAATGAGCAGTTCTTC. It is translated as CASSPGQGGANEQFF.

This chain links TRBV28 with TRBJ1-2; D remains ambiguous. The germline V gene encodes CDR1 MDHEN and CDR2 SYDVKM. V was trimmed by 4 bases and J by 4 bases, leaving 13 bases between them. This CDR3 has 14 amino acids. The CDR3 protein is CASSSTEQSYGYTF. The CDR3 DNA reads TGTGCCAGCAGTTCGACGGAGCAGAGCTATGGCTACACCTTC.

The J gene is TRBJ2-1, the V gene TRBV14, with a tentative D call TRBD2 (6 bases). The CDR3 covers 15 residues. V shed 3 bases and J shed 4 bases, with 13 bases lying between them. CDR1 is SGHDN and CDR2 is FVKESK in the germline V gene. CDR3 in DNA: TGTGCCAGCAGCCAGAACGCGGGACCATACAATGAGCAGTTCTTC. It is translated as CASSQNAGPYNEQFF.

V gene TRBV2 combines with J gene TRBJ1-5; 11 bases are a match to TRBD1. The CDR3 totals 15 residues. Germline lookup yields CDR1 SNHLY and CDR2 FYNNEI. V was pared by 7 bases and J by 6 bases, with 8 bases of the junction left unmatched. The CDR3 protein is CASTAEGQGGQPQHF. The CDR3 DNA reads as TGTGCCAGCACCGCTGAGGGACAGGGGGGTCAGCCCCAGCATTTT.

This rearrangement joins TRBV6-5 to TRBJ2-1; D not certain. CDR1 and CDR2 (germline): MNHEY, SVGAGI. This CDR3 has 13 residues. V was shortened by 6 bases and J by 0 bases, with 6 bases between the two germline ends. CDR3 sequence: CASSTASYNEQFF. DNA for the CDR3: TGTGCCAGCAGCACTGCCTCCTACAATGAGCAGTTCTTC.

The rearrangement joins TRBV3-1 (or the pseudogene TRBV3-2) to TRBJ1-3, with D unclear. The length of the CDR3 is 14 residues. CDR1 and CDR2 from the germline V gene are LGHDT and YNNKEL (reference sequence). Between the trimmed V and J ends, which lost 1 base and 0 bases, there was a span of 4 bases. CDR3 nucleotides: TGTGCCAGCAGCCAAGGTGTCTCTGGAAACACCATATATTTT. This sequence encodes CASSQGVSGNTIYF.